The sequence of this TCR beta chain was determined in a study of breast tumors, draining lymph nodes, adjacent tissues (TCRdb year 2016). Background on the whole study: The study compared TCR beta repertoires across tumor, adjacent nontumor tissue and axillary lymph nodes from breast cancer patients. The study was designed to assess the relationships and possible T-cell exchange between tumor, surrounding tissue and draining lymph node repertoires in human breast cancer.

Concerning this clonotype: No cognate antigen has been identified for it. Base qualities are not provided; no much larger clone lies one nucleotide away.

Overall study outcomes, separate from this receptor: Tumor and nontumor tissue repertoires were significantly more similar in luminal-like than in basal-like breast cancer. Rather than being directly demonstrated, the conclusion that tumor T cells originate in lymph nodes was presented as consistent with a hypothesis. Tumors showed preferential V and J gene usage, and their T-cell repertoire diversity fell below that of lymph nodes yet above that of nontumor tissue. The data were considered consistent with most tumor T cells being derived from the lymph node and subsequently expanding within tumor tissue.

The lymph node samples were taken from the axillary draining lymph nodes of breast cancer patients. According to the germline V gene (reference sequence), CDR1 reads DFQATT and CDR2 reads SNEGSKA. The V end gives up 6 bases and the J end 5 bases, leaving 10 bases in the junction not matched to a gene. Inclusive of the bounding cysteine and phenylalanine, the CDR3 is 15 residues long. The only DNA kept is the CDR3, 45 bases in frame from the first base. Instrument on record: Illumina HiSeq 2000. TCR beta chain libraries were generated through multiplex PCR amplification. The amplified TCR beta chain products were analyzed by high-throughput sequencing. The raw public data were reprocessed by TCRdb itself: fastp quality trimming at Q25, MiXCR clonotype calling, in-frame beta chains only. For every CDR3 protein sequence, its rows merge into one entry that carries the most common genes and DNA. Within this sample are some 97,000 distinct CDR3 sequences, with 21% of them counted one time only. The ten largest clones capture around 1.2% of the sample.

This receptor was taken from a female donor with breast cancer. Some clones in this sample may be carry-over from other donors' samples. Material: axillary lymph node tissue. The chain is made from TRBV20-1 and TRBJ2-5; 12 central bases correspond to TRBD2. The base sequence is TGCAGTGCCACCCGACTAGCGGGGGCGGGGGAGACCCAGTACTTC. It codes for CSATRLAGAGETQYF.